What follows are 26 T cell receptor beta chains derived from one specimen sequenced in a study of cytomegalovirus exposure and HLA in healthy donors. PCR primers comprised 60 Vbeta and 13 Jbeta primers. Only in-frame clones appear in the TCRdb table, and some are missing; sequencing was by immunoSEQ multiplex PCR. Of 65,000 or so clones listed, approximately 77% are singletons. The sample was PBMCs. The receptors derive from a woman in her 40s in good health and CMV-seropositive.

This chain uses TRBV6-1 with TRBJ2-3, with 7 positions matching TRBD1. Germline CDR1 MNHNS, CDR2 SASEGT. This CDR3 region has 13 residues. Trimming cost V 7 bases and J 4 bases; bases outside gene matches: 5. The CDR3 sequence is CASTDRVPDTQYF. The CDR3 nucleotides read TGTGCCAGCACCGACAGGGTCCCAGATACGCAGTATTTT.

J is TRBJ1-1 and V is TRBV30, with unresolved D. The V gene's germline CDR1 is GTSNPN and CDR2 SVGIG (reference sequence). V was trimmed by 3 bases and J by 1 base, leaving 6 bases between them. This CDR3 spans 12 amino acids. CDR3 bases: TGTGCCTGGAGCTTTTGGAACACTGAAGCTTTCTTT. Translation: CAWSFWNTEAFF.

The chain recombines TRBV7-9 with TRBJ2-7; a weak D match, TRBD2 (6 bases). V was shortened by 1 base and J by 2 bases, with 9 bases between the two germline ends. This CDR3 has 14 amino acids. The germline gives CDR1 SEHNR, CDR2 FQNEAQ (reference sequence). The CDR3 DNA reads TGTGCCAGCAGCTTAGGGCGGGATGCCTACGAGCAGTACTTC. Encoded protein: CASSLGRDAYEQYF.

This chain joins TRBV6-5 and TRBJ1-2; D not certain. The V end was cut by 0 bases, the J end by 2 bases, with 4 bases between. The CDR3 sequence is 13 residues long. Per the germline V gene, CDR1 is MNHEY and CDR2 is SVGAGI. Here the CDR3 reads CASSYSVNYGYTF. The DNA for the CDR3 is TGTGCCAGCAGTTACTCCGTAAACTATGGCTACACCTTC.

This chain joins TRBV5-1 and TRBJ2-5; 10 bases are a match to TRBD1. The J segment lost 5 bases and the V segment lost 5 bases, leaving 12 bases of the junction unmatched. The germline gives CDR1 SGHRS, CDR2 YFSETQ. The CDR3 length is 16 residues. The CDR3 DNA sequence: TGCGCCAGCAGACGACAGGGGGCCTACAGGGGGGAGACCCAGTACTTC. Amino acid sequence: CASRRQGAYRGETQYF.

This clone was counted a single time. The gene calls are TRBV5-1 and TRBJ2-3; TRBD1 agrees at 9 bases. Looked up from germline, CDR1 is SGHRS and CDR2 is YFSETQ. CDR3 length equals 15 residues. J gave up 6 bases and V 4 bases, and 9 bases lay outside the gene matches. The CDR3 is CASSGRDRAGDTQYF. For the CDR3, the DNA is TGCGCCAGCAGCGGACGGGACAGGGCGGGTGATACGCAGTATTTT.

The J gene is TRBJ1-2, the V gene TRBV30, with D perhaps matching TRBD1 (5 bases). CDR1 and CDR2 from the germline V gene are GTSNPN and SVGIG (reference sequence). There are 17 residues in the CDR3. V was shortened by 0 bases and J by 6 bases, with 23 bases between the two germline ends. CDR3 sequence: CAWSVGEGWVRDNGYTF. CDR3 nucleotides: TGTGCCTGGAGTGTGGGGGAGGGCTGGGTCCGAGATAATGGCTACACCTTC.

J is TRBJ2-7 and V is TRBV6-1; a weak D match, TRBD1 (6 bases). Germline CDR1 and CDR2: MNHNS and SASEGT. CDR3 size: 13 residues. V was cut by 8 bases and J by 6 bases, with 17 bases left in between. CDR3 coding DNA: TGTGCCAGCTTCGGGACAACCCCCCTCGAGCAGTACTTC. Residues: CASFGTTPLEQYF.

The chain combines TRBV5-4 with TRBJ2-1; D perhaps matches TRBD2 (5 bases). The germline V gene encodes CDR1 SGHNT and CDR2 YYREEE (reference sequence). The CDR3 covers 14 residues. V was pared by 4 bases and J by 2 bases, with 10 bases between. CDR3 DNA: TGTGCCAGCAGCCGGGGTGGCGCCTACAATGAGCAGTTCTTC. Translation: CASSRGGAYNEQFF.

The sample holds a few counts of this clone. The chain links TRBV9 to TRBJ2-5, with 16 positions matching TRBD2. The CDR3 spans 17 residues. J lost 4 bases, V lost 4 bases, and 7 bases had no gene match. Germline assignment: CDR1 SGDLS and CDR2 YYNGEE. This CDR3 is CASSFGTSGGAGETQYF. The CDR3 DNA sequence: TGTGCCAGCAGCTTCGGGACTAGCGGGGGGGCAGGAGAGACCCAGTACTTC. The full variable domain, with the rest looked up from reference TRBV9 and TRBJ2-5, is DSGVTQTPKHLITATGQRVTLRCSPRSGDLSVYWYQQSLDQGLQFLIQYYNGEERAKGNILERFSAQQFPDLHSELNLSSLELGDSALYFCASSFGTSGGAGETQYFGPGTRLLVL.

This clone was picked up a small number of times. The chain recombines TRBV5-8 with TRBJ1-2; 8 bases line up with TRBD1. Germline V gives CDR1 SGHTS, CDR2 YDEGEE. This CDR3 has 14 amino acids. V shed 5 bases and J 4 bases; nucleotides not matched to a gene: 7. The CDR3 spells CASSLTGGGYGYTF. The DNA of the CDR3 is TGTGCCAGCAGTCTCACAGGGGGAGGCTATGGCTACACCTTC.

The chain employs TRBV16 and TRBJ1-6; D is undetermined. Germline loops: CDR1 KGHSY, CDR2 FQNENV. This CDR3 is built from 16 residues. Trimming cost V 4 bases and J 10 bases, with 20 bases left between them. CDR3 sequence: CASSPLAASSGSPLHF. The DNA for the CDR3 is TGTGCCAGCAGCCCATTGGCAGCCTCCTCAGGATCACCCCTCCACTTT.

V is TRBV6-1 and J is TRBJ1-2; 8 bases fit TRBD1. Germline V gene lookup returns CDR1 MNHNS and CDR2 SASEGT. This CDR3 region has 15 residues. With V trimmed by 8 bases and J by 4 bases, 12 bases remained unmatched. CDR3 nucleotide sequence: TGTGCCAGCTCTCCCTGGGCCGACAGGGGCTATGGCTACACCTTC. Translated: CASSPWADRGYGYTF.

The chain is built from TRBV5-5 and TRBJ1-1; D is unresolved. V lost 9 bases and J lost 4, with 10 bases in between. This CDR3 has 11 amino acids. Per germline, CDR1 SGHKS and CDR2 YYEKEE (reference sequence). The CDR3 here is CAIRIGTEAFF. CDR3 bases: TGTGCCATCCGTATCGGCACTGAAGCTTTCTTT. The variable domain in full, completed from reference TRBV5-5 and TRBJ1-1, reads DAGVTQSPTHLIKTRGQQVTLRCSPISGHKSVSWYQQVLGQGPQFIFQYYEKEERGRGNFPDRFSARQFPNYSSELNVNALLLGDSALYLCAIRIGTEAFFGQGTRLTVV.

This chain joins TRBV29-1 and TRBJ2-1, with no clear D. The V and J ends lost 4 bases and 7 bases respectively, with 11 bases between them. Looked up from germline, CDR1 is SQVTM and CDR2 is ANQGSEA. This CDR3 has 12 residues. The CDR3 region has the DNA TGCAGCGTTGTTAACTCGAGAAATGAGCAGTTCTTC. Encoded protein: CSVVNSRNEQFF.

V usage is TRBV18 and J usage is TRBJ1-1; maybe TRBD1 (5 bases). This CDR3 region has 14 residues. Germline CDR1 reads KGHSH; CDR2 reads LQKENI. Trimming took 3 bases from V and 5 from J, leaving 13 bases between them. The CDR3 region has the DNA TGTGCCAGCTCACCGGCTTCAGGGAGGACTGAAGCTTTCTTT. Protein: CASSPASGRTEAFF.

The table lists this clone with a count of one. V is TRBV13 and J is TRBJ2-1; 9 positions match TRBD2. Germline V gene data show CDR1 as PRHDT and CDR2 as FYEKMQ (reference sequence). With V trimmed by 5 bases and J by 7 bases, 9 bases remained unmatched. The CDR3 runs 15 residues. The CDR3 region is CASSPPAGGRNEQFF. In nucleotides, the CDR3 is TGTGCCAGCAGCCCCCCAGCGGGGGGCAGAAATGAGCAGTTCTTC. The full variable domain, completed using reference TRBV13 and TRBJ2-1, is AAGVIQSPRHLIKEKRETATLKCYPIPRHDTVYWYQQGPGQDPQFLISFYEKMQSDKGSIPDRFSAQQFSDYHSELNMSSLELGDSALYFCASSPPAGGRNEQFFGPGTRLTVL.

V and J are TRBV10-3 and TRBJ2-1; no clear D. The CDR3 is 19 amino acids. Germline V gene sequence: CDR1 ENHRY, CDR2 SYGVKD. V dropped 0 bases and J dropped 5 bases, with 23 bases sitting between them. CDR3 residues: CAISESRGTPSIWDNEQFF. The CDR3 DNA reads TGTGCCATCAGTGAGTCGAGAGGAACCCCCTCAATCTGGGACAATGAGCAGTTCTTC.

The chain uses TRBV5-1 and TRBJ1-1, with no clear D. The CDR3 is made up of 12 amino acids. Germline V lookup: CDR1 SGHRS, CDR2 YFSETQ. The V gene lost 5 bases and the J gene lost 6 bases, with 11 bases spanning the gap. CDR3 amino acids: CASRGGKAEAFF. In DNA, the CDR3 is TGCGCCAGCAGGGGAGGGAAGGCTGAAGCTTTCTTT.

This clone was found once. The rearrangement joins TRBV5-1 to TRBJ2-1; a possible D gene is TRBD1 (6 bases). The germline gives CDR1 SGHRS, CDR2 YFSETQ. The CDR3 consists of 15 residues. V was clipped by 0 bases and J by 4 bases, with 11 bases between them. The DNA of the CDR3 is TGCGCCAGCAGCTTGGCAGGGGATTCTTACAATGAGCAGTTCTTC. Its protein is CASSLAGDSYNEQFF.

The CDR3 DNA sequence: TGTGCCAGCAGATTCGACAGGGGGCTCACTGAAGCTTTCTTT. This codes for CASRFDRGLTEAFF. The chain recombines TRBV6-5 with TRBJ1-1, with TRBD1 matching 10 bases. Trimming took 6 bases from V and 4 from J; bases not matched to a gene: 5. Germline CDR1 is MNHEY and CDR2 is SVGAGI. CDR3 size: 14 residues.

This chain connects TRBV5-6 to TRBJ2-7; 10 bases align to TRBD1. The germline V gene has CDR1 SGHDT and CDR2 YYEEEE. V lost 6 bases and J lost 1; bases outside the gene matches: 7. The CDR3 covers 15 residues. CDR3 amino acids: CASNPDRGYSYEQYF. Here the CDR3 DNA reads TGTGCCAGCAACCCGGACAGGGGGTATTCCTACGAGCAGTACTTC.

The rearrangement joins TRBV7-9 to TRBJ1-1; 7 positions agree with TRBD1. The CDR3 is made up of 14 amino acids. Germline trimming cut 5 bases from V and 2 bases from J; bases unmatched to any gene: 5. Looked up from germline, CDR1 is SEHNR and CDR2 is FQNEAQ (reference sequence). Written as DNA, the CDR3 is TGTGCCAGCAGCAAGAGACAGGGTAACACTGAAGCTTTCTTT. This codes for CASSKRQGNTEAFF.

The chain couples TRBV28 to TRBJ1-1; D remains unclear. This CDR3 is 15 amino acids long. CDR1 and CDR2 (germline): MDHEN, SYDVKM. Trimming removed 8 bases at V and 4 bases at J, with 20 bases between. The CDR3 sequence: CASVPAPGMRTEAFF. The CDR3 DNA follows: TGTGCCAGCGTACCCGCCCCGGGTATGCGCACTGAAGCTTTCTTT. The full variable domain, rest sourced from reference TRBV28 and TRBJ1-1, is DVKVTQSSRYLVKRTGEKVFLECVQDMDHENMFWYRQDPGLGLRLIYFSYDVKMKEKGDIPEGYSVSREKKERFSLILESASTNQTSMYLCASVPAPGMRTEAFFGQGTRLTVV.

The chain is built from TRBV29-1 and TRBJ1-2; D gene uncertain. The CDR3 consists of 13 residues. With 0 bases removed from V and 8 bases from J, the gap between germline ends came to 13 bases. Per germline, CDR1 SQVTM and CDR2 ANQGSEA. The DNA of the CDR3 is TGCAGCGTTGAAGATTGGGCCGTAAGGGGCTACACCTTC. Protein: CSVEDWAVRGYTF.

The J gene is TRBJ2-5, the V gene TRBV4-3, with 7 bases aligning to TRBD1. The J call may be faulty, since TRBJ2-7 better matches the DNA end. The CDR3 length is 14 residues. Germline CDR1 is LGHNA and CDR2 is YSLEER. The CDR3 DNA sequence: TGCGCCAGCAGCCAAGGACAGGGTTCCTACGAGCAGTACTTC. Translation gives CASSQGQGSYEQYF.